A selection of T cell receptor beta chains follows, all from one sample in a study of molecular identifiers for immune sequencing clone quantification. TCRdb ran MiXCR on the PCR reads and lists one entry per CDR3 protein. The data show some 94,000 distinct CDR3 sequences, around a quarter seen once. The sequencing input was naive CD8+ T cells from blood, with Jurkat cell RNA spiked in. Source of these receptors: a human donor in good health. Some libraries in this study had Jurkat cell RNA spiked in. Each CDR3 is given with its conserved first and last residue. A D gene is named only where the DNA matches it firmly. Not all rows give a size; the values are once, few, many and, for expanded clones, a class.

-	-	13	TRBV19	TRBJ1-1	CASFGRTNTEAFF	TGTGCCAGCTTCGGACGGACGAACACTGAAGCTTTCTTT
-	-	14	TRBV14	TRBJ2-1	CASSQGLGGYEQFF	TGTGCCAGCAGCCAAGGGTTAGGGGGGTATGAGCAGTTCTTC
-	-	15	TRBV4-1	TRBJ2-7	CASSQQDSTSYEQYF	TGCGCCAGCAGCCAACAGGACAGTACCTCCTACGAGCAGTACTTC
many	TRBD1	15	TRBV7-2	TRBJ2-3	CASSFGTANTDTQYF	TGTGCCAGCAGCTTCGGGACAGCCAACACAGATACGCAGTATTTT
many	TRBD2	16	TRBV5-1	TRBJ2-3	CASSTGLAGVEDTQYF	TGCGCCAGCAGCACGGGACTAGCGGGGGTGGAAGATACGCAGTATTTT
many	-	12	TRBV10-3	TRBJ1-1	CAIRDLNTEAFF	TGTGCCATCAGGGACCTGAACACTGAAGCTTTCTTT
many	TRBD1	18	TRBV27	TRBJ2-5	CASSAGTGGPSYQETQYF	TGTGCCAGCAGTGCAGGGACAGGGGGCCCTTCGTACCAAGAGACCCAGTACTTC
many	-	14	TRBV6-6	TRBJ2-3	CASSHAGGTDTQYF	TGTGCCAGCAGTCATGCGGGCGGCACAGATACGCAGTATTTT
-	TRBD2	19	TRBV9	TRBJ2-3	CASSVDETSGGTSTDTQYF	TGTGCCAGCAGCGTAGACGAGACTAGCGGGGGGACTAGCACAGATACGCAGTATTTT
many	-	11	TRBV29-1	TRBJ1-1	CSVLVEAEAFF	TGCAGCGTCCTAGTTGAGGCTGAAGCTTTCTTT
many	TRBD1	15	TRBV6-2/TRBV6-3	TRBJ2-3	CASSPGQGITDTQYF	TGTGCCAGCAGCCCAGGACAGGGGATCACAGATACGCAGTATTTT
-	TRBD2	13	TRBV29-1	TRBJ2-1	CSVEGLAGVEQFF	TGCAGCGTTGAAGGACTAGCGGGAGTTGAGCAGTTCTTC
many	TRBD1	16	TRBV6-6	TRBJ2-3	CASPRYGTGVIDTQYF	TGTGCCAGCCCCCGTTACGGGACAGGGGTTATAGATACGCAGTATTTT
-	-	17	TRBV4-3	TRBJ1-3	CARRPDRGTPPGTPIYF	TGCGCCCGCCGCCCCGATCGCGGCACCCCTCCTGGCACCCCCATATATTTT
many	TRBD1	12	TRBV28	TRBJ1-2	CASSGDSYGYTF	TGTGCCAGCAGTGGGGACAGCTATGGCTACACCTTC
-	-	14	TRBV13	TRBJ2-3	CASSQEDGTNTQYF	TGTGCCAGCAGCCAGGAGGATGGGACGAATACGCAGTATTTT
few	TRBD2	16	TRBV6-2/TRBV6-3	TRBJ2-1	CASSPMRLAGGHEQFF	TGTGCCAGCAGCCCCATGAGACTAGCGGGGGGGCATGAGCAGTTCTTC
few	-	16	TRBV4-3	TRBJ1-5	CASSQDTGMGNQPQHF	TGCGCCAGCAGCCAAGACACAGGGATGGGGAATCAGCCCCAGCATTTT
-	-	12	TRBV6-2/TRBV6-3	TRBJ2-7	CASSYNRYEQYF	TGTGCCAGCAGTTACAACAGGTACGAGCAGTACTTC
many	-	13	TRBV5-6	TRBJ2-7	CASSRDGVYEQYF	TGTGCCAGCAGCCGGGACGGTGTCTACGAGCAGTACTTC
-	-	16	TRBV6-5	TRBJ1-6	CASSAHRDLFDSPLHF	TGTGCCAGCAGTGCGCACAGGGATCTTTTTGACTCACCCCTCCACTTT
-	-	17	TRBV6-2/TRBV6-3	TRBJ1-5	CASSYGSPQGSNQPQHF	TGTGCCAGCAGTTACGGCAGTCCCCAGGGGAGCAATCAGCCCCAGCATTTT
-	TRBD2	16	TRBV27	TRBJ2-7	CASSCGRAGVKNEQYF	TGTGCCAGCAGTTGTGGACGAGCGGGAGTGAAGAACGAGCAGTACTTC
-	TRBD1	22	TRBV24-1	TRBJ2-1	CATSDPRAGQGSRDGFQNEQFF	TGTGCCACCAGTGATCCCCGGGCCGGACAGGGTTCGCGGGATGGATTTCAAAATGAGCAGTTCTTT
few	TRBD2	17	TRBV5-3	TRBJ2-5	CASSLEELAGEQETQYF	TGTGCCAGCAGCTTGGAGGAGTTAGCGGGAGAGCAAGAGACCCAGTACTTC
-	-	13	TRBV10-3	TRBJ1-1	CAISEGWSTEAFF	TGTGCCATCAGTGAGGGATGGAGCACTGAAGCTTTCTTT
many	-	14	TRBV6-2/TRBV6-3	TRBJ2-7	CASRYKRDAYEQYF	TGTGCCAGCAGATATAAACGGGACGCCTACGAGCAGTACTTC
many	-	17	TRBV5-6	TRBJ2-1	CASSPTPSESSYNEQFF	TGTGCCAGCAGCCCAACGCCTTCAGAGAGCTCCTACAATGAGCAGTTCTTC
many	TRBD1	15	TRBV7-9	TRBJ2-5	CASSLTGGAYETQYF	TGTGCCAGCAGTTTAACAGGGGGCGCCTACGAGACCCAGTACTTC
few	-	14	TRBV3-1	TRBJ2-7	CASSPFKTLYEQYF	TGTGCCAGCAGCCCGTTCAAAACCCTCTACGAGCAGTACTTC
-	-	11	TRBV6-5	TRBJ2-5	CASSYYQTQYF	TGTGCCAGCAGTTACTACCAGACCCAGTACTTC
few	TRBD1	16	TRBV27	TRBJ2-3	CASSLKDRGRADTQYF	TGTGCCAGCAGTTTAAAGGACAGGGGGCGTGCAGATACGCAGTATTTT
many	-	17	TRBV15	TRBJ1-4	CATSSWDGGTTNEKLFF	TGTGCCACCAGCAGTTGGGACGGAGGAACAACTAATGAAAAACTGTTTTTT
few	-	13	TRBV14	TRBJ2-3	CASSHFSTDTQYF	TGTGCCAGCAGCCATTTTAGCACAGATACGCAGTATTTT
few	-	15	TRBV7-8	TRBJ1-5	CASSLEWYSNQPQHF	TGTGCCAGCAGCTTAGAGTGGTATAGCAATCAGCCCCAGCATTTT
many	-	9	TRBV28	TRBJ1-2	CASSPPETF	TGTGCCAGCAGTCCCCCCGAGACCTTC
many	-	14	TRBV7-2	TRBJ2-3	CASRPLRSGDTQYF	TGTGCCAGCAGGCCACTCCGTTCGGGGGATACGCAGTATTTT